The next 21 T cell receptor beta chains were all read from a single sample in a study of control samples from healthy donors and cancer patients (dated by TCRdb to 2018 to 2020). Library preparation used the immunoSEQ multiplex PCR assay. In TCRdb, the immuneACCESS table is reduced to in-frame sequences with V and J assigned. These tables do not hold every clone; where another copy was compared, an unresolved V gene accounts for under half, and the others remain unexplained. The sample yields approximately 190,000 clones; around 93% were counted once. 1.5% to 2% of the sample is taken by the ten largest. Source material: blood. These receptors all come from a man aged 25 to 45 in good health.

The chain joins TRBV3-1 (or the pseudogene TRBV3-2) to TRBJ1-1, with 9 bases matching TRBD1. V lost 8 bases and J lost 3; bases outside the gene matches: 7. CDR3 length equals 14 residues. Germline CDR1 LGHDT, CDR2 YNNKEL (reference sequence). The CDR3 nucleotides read TGTGCCAGCGTACCGGGACAGGGCTACACTGAAGCTTTCTTT. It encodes CASVPGQGYTEAFF.

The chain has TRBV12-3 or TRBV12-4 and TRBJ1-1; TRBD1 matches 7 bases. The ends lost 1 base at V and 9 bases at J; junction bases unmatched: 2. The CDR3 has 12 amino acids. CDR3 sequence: CASSLVTGKAFF. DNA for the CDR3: TGTGCCAGCAGTTTAGTGACAGGGAAAGCTTTCTTT.

The CDR3 loop is CASSLAGQGVSYEQYF. In DNA, the CDR3 is TGTGCCAGCAGCTTAGCAGGACAGGGGGTCTCCTACGAGCAGTACTTC. The V and J genes are TRBV7-9 and TRBJ2-7, with 10 bases aligning to TRBD1. This CDR3 has 16 amino acids. Trimming at V came to 0 bases and at J to 0 bases, leaving 2 bases not matched to a gene. The germline V gene has CDR1 SEHNR and CDR2 FQNEAQ (reference sequence).

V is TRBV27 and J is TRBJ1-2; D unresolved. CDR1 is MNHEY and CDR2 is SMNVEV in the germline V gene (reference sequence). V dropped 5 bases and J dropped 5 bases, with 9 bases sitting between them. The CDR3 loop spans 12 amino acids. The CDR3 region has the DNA TGTGCCAGCAGTAGCCTAGGTTATGGCTACACCTTC. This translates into CASSSLGYGYTF.

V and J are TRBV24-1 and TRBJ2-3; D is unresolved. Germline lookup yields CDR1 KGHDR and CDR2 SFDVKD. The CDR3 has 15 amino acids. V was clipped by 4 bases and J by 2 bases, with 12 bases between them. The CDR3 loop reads CATSDPAQYTDTQYF. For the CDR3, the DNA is TGTGCCACCAGTGACCCGGCCCAATACACAGATACGCAGTATTTT.

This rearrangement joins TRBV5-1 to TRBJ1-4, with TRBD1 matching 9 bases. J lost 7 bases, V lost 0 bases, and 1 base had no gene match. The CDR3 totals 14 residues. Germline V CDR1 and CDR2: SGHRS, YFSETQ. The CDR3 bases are TGCGCCAGCAGCTTGGGGGACAGGGCTGAAAAACTGTTTTTT. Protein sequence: CASSLGDRAEKLFF.

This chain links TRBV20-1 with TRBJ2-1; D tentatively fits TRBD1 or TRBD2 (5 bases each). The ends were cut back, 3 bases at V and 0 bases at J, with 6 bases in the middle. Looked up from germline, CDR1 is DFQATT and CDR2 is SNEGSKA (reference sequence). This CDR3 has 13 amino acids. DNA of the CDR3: TGCAGTGCTAGTGGGGGCTCCTACAATGAGCAGTTCTTC. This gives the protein CSASGGSYNEQFF.

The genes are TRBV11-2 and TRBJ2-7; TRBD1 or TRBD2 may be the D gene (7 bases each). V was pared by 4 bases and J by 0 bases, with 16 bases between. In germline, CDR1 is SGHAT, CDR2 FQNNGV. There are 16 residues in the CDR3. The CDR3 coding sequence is TGTGCCAGCAGCTCGTACAGGGGAGGGCCCTCCTACGAGCAGTACTTC. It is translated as CASSSYRGGPSYEQYF.

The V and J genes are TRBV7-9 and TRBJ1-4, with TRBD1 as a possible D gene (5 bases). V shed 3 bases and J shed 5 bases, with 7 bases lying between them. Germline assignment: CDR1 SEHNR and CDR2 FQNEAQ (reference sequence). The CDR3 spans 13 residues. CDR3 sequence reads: CASSFSGNEKLFF. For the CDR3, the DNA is TGTGCCAGCAGCTTTTCAGGGAATGAAAAACTGTTTTTT.

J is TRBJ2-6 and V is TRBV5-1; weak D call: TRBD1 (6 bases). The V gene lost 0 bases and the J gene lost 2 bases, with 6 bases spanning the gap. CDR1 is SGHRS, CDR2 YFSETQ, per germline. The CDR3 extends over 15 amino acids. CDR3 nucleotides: TGCGCCAGCAGCTTGGACAGGGCTGGGGCCAACGTCCTGACTTTC. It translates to CASSLDRAGANVLTF.

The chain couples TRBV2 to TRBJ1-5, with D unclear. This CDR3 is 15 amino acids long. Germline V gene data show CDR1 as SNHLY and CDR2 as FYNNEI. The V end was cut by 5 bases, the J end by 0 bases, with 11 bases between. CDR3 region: CASSFTRYSNQPQHF. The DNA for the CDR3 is TGTGCCAGCAGTTTTACACGTTATAGCAATCAGCCCCAGCATTTT.

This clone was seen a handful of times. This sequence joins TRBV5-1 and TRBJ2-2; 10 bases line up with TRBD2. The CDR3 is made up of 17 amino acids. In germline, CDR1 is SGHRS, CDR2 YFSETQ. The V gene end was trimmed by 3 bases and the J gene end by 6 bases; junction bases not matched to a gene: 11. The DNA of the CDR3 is TGCGCCAGCAGCTCTCCCGGGACTAGCGTGTGGGCCGGGGAGCTGTTTTTT. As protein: CASSSPGTSVWAGELFF.

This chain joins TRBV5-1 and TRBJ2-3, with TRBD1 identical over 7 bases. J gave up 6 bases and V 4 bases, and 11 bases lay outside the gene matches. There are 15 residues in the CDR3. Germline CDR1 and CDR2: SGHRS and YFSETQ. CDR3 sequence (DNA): TGCGCCAGCAGCCCGACCGAGGGGGCGTTTGATACGCAGTATTTT. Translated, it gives CASSPTEGAFDTQYF.

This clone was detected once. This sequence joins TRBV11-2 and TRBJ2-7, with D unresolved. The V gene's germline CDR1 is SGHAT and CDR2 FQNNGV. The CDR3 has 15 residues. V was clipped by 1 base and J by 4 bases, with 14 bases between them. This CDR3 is CASSLAGRMMYEQYF. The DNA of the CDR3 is TGTGCCAGCAGCTTAGCCGGACGGATGATGTACGAGCAGTACTTC.

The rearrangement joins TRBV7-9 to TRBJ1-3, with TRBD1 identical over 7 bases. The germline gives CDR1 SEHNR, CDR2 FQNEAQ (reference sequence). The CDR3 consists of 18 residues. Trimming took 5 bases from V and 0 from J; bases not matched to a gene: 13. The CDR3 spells CASSPKGAGSSSGNTIYF. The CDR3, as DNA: TGTGCCAGCAGCCCAAAGGGGGCAGGTTCTAGCTCTGGAAACACCATATATTTT.

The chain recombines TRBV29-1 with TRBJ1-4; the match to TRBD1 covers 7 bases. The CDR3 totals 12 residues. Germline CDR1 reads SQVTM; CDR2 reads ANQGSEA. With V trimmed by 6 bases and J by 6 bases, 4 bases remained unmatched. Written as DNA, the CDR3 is TGCAGCGTGACAGGGTTGGATGAAAAACTGTTTTTT. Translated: CSVTGLDEKLFF. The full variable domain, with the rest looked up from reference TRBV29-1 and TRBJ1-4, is SAVISQKPSRDICQRGTSLTIQCQVDSQVTMMFWYRQQPGQSLTLIATANQGSEATYESGFVIDKFPISRPNLTFSTLTVSNMSPEDSSIYLCSVTGLDEKLFFGSGTQLSVL.

CDR3 in amino acids: CASSLVGDYGYTF. CDR3 in DNA: TGCGCCAGCAGCTTGGTAGGGGACTATGGCTACACCTTC. This chain connects TRBV5-1 to TRBJ1-2; tentatively, D is TRBD1 (5 bases). V was shortened by 0 bases and J by 3 bases, with 6 bases between the two germline ends. CDR1 and CDR2 from the germline V gene are SGHRS and YFSETQ. CDR3 length: 13 amino acids.

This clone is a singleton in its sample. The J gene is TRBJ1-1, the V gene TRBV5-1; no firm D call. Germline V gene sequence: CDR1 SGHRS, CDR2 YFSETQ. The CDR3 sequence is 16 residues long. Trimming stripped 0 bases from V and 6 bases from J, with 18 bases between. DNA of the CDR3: TGCGCCAGCAGCTTGGCCATCGCGGATCCCGGGCCTGAAGCTTTCTTT. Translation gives CASSLAIADPGPEAFF. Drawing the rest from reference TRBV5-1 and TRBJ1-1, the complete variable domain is KAGVTQTPRYLIKTRGQQVTLSCSPISGHRSVSWYQQTPGQGLQFLFEYFSETQRNKGNFPGRFSGRQFSNSRSEMNVSTLELGDSALYLCASSLAIADPGPEAFFGQGTRLTVV.

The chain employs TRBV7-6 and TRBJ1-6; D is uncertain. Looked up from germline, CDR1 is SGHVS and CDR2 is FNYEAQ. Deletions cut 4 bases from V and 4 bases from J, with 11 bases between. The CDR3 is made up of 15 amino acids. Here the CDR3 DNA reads TGTGCCAGCAGCTCCAATCCGGGATATAATTCACCCCTCCACTTT. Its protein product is CASSSNPGYNSPLHF.

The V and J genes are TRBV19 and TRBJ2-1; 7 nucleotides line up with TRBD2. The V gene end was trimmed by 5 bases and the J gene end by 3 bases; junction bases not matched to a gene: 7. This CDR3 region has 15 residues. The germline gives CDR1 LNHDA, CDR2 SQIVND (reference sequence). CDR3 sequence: CASSGSSGHYNEQFF. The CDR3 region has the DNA TGTGCCAGTAGTGGATCTAGCGGCCACTACAATGAGCAGTTCTTC.

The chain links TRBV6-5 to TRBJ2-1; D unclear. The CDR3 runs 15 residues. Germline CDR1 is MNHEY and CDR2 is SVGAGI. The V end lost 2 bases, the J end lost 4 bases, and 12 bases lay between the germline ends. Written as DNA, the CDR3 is TGTGCCAGCAGTTACGCCACGGCCAGTTACAATGAGCAGTTCTTC. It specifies CASSYATASYNEQFF.